This T cell receptor beta chain was retrieved from a study of blood T cell repertoires in COVID-19. Background on the study: Italy, Spain and the United States were the sources of the convalescent and acute COVID-19 samples. The cDNA or gDNA used as material had been derived from T cells, B-cell-depleted T cells, or PBMCs.

In the authors' methods: Amplification from reference gene primers served as the basis for estimated nucleated cell counts. Clones were sequenced by immunoSEQ multiplex PCR, and TCRdb holds only the in-frame ones, with some missing. V, J and clone size reflect that table, while D and trimming were determined from the DNA. The table lists around 230,000 clones, 70% to 90% of them singletons. Trimming removed 4 bases from V and 2 bases from J, with 12 bases in between. CDR1 and CDR2 (germline): KGHSH, LQKENI. The CDR3 sequence is 15 residues long. One Seattle source followed patients from active infection through their disease course.

The chain uses TRBV18 and TRBJ1-5; the D gene is possibly TRBD1 (5 bases). The TCR sequence derives from a man over 45 with COVID-19, enrolled during active disease. Sequenced material: peripheral blood. CDR3 coding DNA: TGTGCCAGCTCACTAGGAGGGGCCGGCAATCAGCCCCAGCATTTT. Encoded protein: CASSLGGAGNQPQHF.